These 23 T cell receptor beta chains share one sample of origin, sequenced in a study of blood T cell repertoires in COVID-19. Measured with immunoSEQ multiplex PCR; TCRdb has only the in-frame clones, and not every one. The sample records about 410,000 clones, roughly 89% being singletons. The material sequenced was peripheral blood. These receptor sequences come from a woman in her twenties or thirties with active or convalescent COVID-19.

This sequence joins TRBV3-1 (or the pseudogene TRBV3-2) and TRBJ1-1; D unresolved. Trimming took 0 bases from V and 4 from J, leaving 6 bases between them. CDR1 is LGHDT, CDR2 YNNKEL, per germline (reference sequence). The CDR3 extends over 13 amino acids. The CDR3 here is CASSQDLPTEAFF. The CDR3 region has the DNA TGTGCCAGCAGCCAAGACCTCCCCACTGAAGCTTTCTTT.

The rearrangement uses TRBV18 and TRBJ1-1; possible D gene TRBD1, 5 bases. The CDR3 length is 14 residues. CDR1 is KGHSH and CDR2 is LQKENI in the germline V gene. Trimming shortened V by 4 bases and J by 3 bases, and 12 bases separated the two germline ends. CDR3 in amino acids: CASSQGMWDTEAFF. As DNA, the CDR3 is TGTGCCAGCTCACAGGGGATGTGGGACACTGAAGCTTTCTTT.

V is TRBV30 and J is TRBJ1-1; D remains unclear. The ends were cut back, 3 bases at V and 1 base at J, with 12 bases in the middle. The CDR3 runs 14 residues. Per germline, CDR1 GTSNPN and CDR2 SVGIG (reference sequence). CDR3 sequence (DNA): TGTGCCTGGAGCCCCCGGGGTGCGAACACTGAAGCTTTCTTT. Its protein product is CAWSPRGANTEAFF.

The chain combines TRBV2 with TRBJ1-3; D is unresolved. This CDR3 contains 15 residues. Trimming shortened V by 6 bases and J by 0 bases, and 12 bases separated the two germline ends. The V gene's germline CDR1 is SNHLY and CDR2 FYNNEI. CDR3 protein: CASRAQSPSGNTIYF. In DNA, the CDR3 is TGTGCCAGCAGGGCACAGTCCCCCTCTGGAAACACCATATATTTT.

The rearrangement links TRBV9 to TRBJ2-7, with 12 bases fitting TRBD1. V lost 4 bases, J lost 7 bases, and 6 bases stayed unmatched. CDR3 size: 14 residues. The germline gives CDR1 SGDLS, CDR2 YYNGEE. The CDR3 protein is CASSTGQGAREQYF. The CDR3 nucleotides read TGTGCCAGCAGCACGGGACAGGGGGCGCGGGAGCAGTACTTC.

The chain is built from TRBV7-7 and TRBJ1-5, with 10 bases that match TRBD1. CDR3 length: 17 residues. Germline values: CDR1 SSHAT, CDR2 FNYEAQ (reference sequence). J gave up 7 bases and V 10 bases, and 19 bases lay outside the gene matches. This CDR3 is CAITWDRGPIRRQPQHF. CDR3 DNA: TGTGCCATCACGTGGGACAGGGGACCTATCCGGAGGCAGCCCCAGCATTTT.

This clone was found once. The V call is TRBV12-3 or TRBV12-4, the J call TRBJ2-2; D call uncertain. V was trimmed by 6 bases and J by 3 bases, leaving 8 bases between them. This CDR3 spans 13 amino acids. As DNA, the CDR3 is TGTGCCAGCAGACCCCGGGACACCGGGGAGCTGTTTTTT. This gives the protein CASRPRDTGELFF.

This rearrangement joins TRBV12-3 or TRBV12-4 to TRBJ2-7; D may be TRBD1 (6 bases). The CDR3 has 12 amino acids. V was cut by 4 bases and J by 5 bases, with 9 bases left in between. CDR3 bases: TGTGCCAGCAGTTCGAGGGGGAACGAGCAGTACTTC. Protein: CASSSRGNEQYF.

The rearrangement uses TRBV3-1 (or the pseudogene TRBV3-2) and TRBJ2-1, with 11 bases that match TRBD2. Per the germline V gene, CDR1 is LGHDT and CDR2 is YNNKEL (reference sequence). The CDR3 has 15 residues. J lost 9 bases, V lost 6 bases, and 10 bases had no gene match. The CDR3 reads CASRTSGSMDGEQFF. The CDR3 DNA reads as TGTGCCAGCAGAACTAGCGGGAGTATGGATGGTGAGCAGTTCTTC.

The gene calls are TRBV18 and TRBJ2-2; 7 bases match TRBD2. The junction had 1 base not matched to a gene; V was cut back by 2 bases and J by 1 base. The CDR3 is made up of 15 amino acids. Germline assignment: CDR1 KGHSH and CDR2 LQKENI. The CDR3 sequence: CASSPASGNTGELFF. The CDR3 bases are TGTGCCAGCTCACCAGCTAGCGGGAACACCGGGGAGCTGTTTTTT.

The genes are TRBV6-6 and TRBJ2-7; D perhaps matches TRBD2 (5 bases). V was cut by 8 bases and J by 3 bases, with 14 bases left in between. This CDR3 contains 13 residues. Germline values: CDR1 MNHNY, CDR2 SVGAGI (reference sequence). The CDR3 protein is CASGSTEVYEQYF. CDR3 DNA sequence: TGTGCCAGCGGGTCGACGGAGGTCTACGAGCAGTACTTC.

This clone was seen only once. This chain links TRBV2 with TRBJ1-1, with no clear D. Germline CDR1 is SNHLY and CDR2 is FYNNEI. The CDR3 covers 14 residues. The ends were cut back, 7 bases at V and 5 bases at J, with 17 bases in the middle. The CDR3 region has the DNA TGTGCCAGCATTCTAATACAGTCGGGAACTGAAGCTTTCTTT. Translation: CASILIQSGTEAFF.

The CDR3 nucleotides are TGTGCCAGCAGCTTGGAGGGGGCGCGGGGCACAGATACGCAGTATTTT. Translated, it gives CASSLEGARGTDTQYF. The rearrangement links TRBV5-6 to TRBJ2-3; 7 bases align to TRBD1. Germline V CDR1 and CDR2: SGHDT, YYEEEE. J lost 1 base, V lost 0 bases, and 5 bases had no gene match. The CDR3 runs to 16 residues.

The V gene is TRBV11-2, the J gene TRBJ2-7; maybe TRBD2 (5 bases). V dropped 5 bases and J dropped 2 bases, with 16 bases sitting between them. The CDR3 loop spans 15 amino acids. Germline values: CDR1 SGHAT, CDR2 FQNNGV. The CDR3 DNA reads TGTGCCAGCAGCCCATCTGCGGACTTACCCTACGAGCAGTACTTC. It translates to CASSPSADLPYEQYF.

The chain couples TRBV25-1 to TRBJ2-7, with TRBD1 as a possible D gene (5 bases). The CDR3 extends over 12 amino acids. Trimming pared 6 bases from V and 0 bases from J, leaving 6 bases between. In germline, CDR1 is MGHDK, CDR2 SYGVNS. CDR3: CASRDSSYEQYF. In nucleotides, the CDR3 is TGTGCCAGCAGAGACAGCTCCTACGAGCAGTACTTC.

This clone was seen just once. The chain uses TRBV2 and TRBJ2-1, with 13 bases identical to TRBD2. This CDR3 contains 15 residues. J was trimmed by 12 bases and V by 4 bases; bases with no gene match: 9. CDR1 SNHLY and CDR2 FYNNEI come from the germline V gene. The DNA for the CDR3 is TGTGCCAGCAGTGTCAACGGACTAGCGGGAGATGGGCAGTTCTTC. Translating it yields CASSVNGLAGDGQFF.

This chain links TRBV19 with TRBJ1-5; D possibly corresponds to TRBD1 (6 bases). Trimming removed 11 bases from V and 7 bases from J, with 24 bases in between. This CDR3 has 15 residues. The germline V gene encodes CDR1 LNHDA and CDR2 SQIVND (reference sequence). CDR3 nucleotides: TGTGCCGCCCAAGGGGGGGAGGGGATGAACCAGCCCCAGCATTTT. It specifies CAAQGGEGMNQPQHF.

This chain links TRBV29-1 with TRBJ1-2; no definite D call. V gave up 3 bases and J gave up 6 bases, with 5 bases separating them. This CDR3 comprises 10 residues. The germline CDR1 and CDR2 sequences are SQVTM and ANQGSEA. The DNA of the CDR3 is TGCAGCGTTGAGTCTGATGGCTACACCTTC. Protein: CSVESDGYTF.

This clone was detected only once. J is TRBJ1-6 and V is TRBV29-1; 9 bases are shared with TRBD1. Germline CDR1 SQVTM, CDR2 ANQGSEA. The CDR3 spans 13 residues. With V trimmed by 7 bases and J by 7 bases, 5 bases remained unmatched. CDR3 DNA: TGCAGCGCCCGGACAGGGGAAAATTCACCCCTCCACTTT. Protein sequence: CSARTGENSPLHF.

This chain connects TRBV5-1 to TRBJ2-1, with D uncertain. Trimming removed 3 bases at V and 4 bases at J, with 8 bases between. Germline V gene sequence: CDR1 SGHRS, CDR2 YFSETQ. The CDR3 consists of 13 residues. This CDR3 is CASSWSSYNEQFF. DNA of the CDR3: TGCGCCAGCAGCTGGAGCTCGTACAATGAGCAGTTCTTC.

The table lists this clone with a count of one. J is TRBJ2-1 and V is TRBV13; no clear D. This CDR3 is built from 11 residues. Germline CDR1 is PRHDT and CDR2 is FYEKMQ (reference sequence). V was clipped by 5 bases and J by 4 bases, with 3 bases between them. CDR3 in DNA: TGTGCCAGCAGCCCGTACAATGAGCAGTTCTTC. Translation gives CASSPYNEQFF.

The rearrangement uses TRBV19 and TRBJ2-6; 8 bases map to TRBD1. CDR3 size: 15 residues. With 6 bases clipped from V and 4 bases from J, the junction kept 5 bases outside the gene matches. The germline V gene encodes CDR1 LNHDA and CDR2 SQIVND (reference sequence). CDR3 DNA: TGTGCCAGTAGGTCGACAGGGGACGGGGCCAACGTCCTGACTTTC. Protein product: CASRSTGDGANVLTF.

The chain couples TRBV4-1 to TRBJ1-1; weak D call: TRBD1 (5 bases). From germline, CDR1 is MGHRA and CDR2 YSYEKL. The CDR3 spans 15 residues. Trimming removed 1 base from V and 4 bases from J, with 13 bases in between. The CDR3 protein is CASSQVRGMGTEAFF. CDR3 nucleotide sequence: TGCGCCAGCAGCCAAGTAAGGGGCATGGGCACTGAAGCTTTCTTT.